These 31 T cell receptor beta chains came from one sample sequenced in a study of control samples from healthy donors and cancer patients. Only in-frame clones appear in the TCRdb table, and some are missing; sequencing was by immunoSEQ multiplex PCR. The sample consists of 110,000 to 150,000 clones, just under 95% of them appearing once. The sample was PBMCs. These receptors were obtained from a man in his fifties or sixties with colorectal cancer.

V is TRBV5-5 and J is TRBJ2-5; 8 positions match TRBD1. Germline CDR1 SGHKS, CDR2 YYEKEE (reference sequence). This CDR3 spans 14 amino acids. J lost 1 base, V lost 3 bases, and 2 bases had no gene match. CDR3 bases: TGTGCCAGCAGCTCGGACAGGGTCCAAGAGACCCAGTACTTC. It encodes CASSSDRVQETQYF.

The CDR3 DNA follows: TGTGCCAGTACCTCCCCAACTAACTATGGCTACACCTTC. The encoded protein is CASTSPTNYGYTF. The genes are TRBV19 and TRBJ1-2; D gene ambiguous. Trimming took off 7 bases at V and 0 bases at J, with 9 bases between the two ends. CDR1 LNHDA and CDR2 SQIVND come from the germline V gene (reference sequence). The CDR3 has 13 residues. Looking up the rest from reference TRBV19 and TRBJ1-2 gives the full variable domain: DGGITQSPKYLFRKEGQNVTLSCEQNLNHDAMYWYRQDPGQGLRLIYYSQIVNDFQKGDIAEGYSVSREKKESFPLTVTSAQKNPTAFYLCASTSPTNYGYTFGSGTRLTVV.

The rearrangement joins TRBV2 to TRBJ1-2, with TRBD1 as a possible D gene (6 bases). Germline-derived CDR1 and CDR2 are SNHLY and FYNNEI. Trimming removed 4 bases from V and 6 bases from J, with 15 bases in between. This CDR3 spans 14 amino acids. CDR3 sequence (DNA): TGTGCCAGCAGTGCGGCGGCGGGGGCGAATGGCTACACCTTC. As protein: CASSAAAGANGYTF.

The rearrangement uses TRBV28 and TRBJ1-5; D remains ambiguous. V lost 3 bases to trimming and J lost 1 base, with 7 bases between them. There are 14 residues in the CDR3. Germline V CDR1 and CDR2: MDHEN, SYDVKM. The DNA of the CDR3 is TGTGCCAGCAGTTTGTTGTTGAGCAATCAGCCCCAGCATTTT. Its protein product is CASSLLLSNQPQHF.

This chain connects TRBV27 to TRBJ2-7, with a weak D call TRBD2 (6 bases). V lost 2 bases and J 1 base, leaving 12 bases between the germline ends. The length of the CDR3 is 15 residues. Germline-derived CDR1 and CDR2 are MNHEY and SMNVEV (reference sequence). The CDR3 nucleotides are TGTGCCAGCAGTTTAAAAGGGACTGAATCCTACGAGCAGTACTTC. It yields the protein CASSLKGTESYEQYF.

The rearrangement joins TRBV11-2 to TRBJ2-3; TRBD2 might be the D (5 bases). Germline CDR1 and CDR2: SGHAT and FQNNGV. This CDR3 region has 13 residues. Trimming shortened V by 1 base and J by 4 bases, and 6 bases separated the two germline ends. The CDR3 DNA reads as TGTGCCAGCAGCTTAGTGAGGGCAGATACGCAGTATTTT. Protein sequence: CASSLVRADTQYF. Variable domain in full (rest from reference TRBV11-2 and TRBJ2-3): EAGVAQSPRYKIIEKRQSVAFWCNPISGHATLYWYQQILGQGPKLLIQFQNNGVVDDSQLPKDRFSAERLKGVDSTLKIQPAKLEDSAVYLCASSLVRADTQYFGPGTRLTVL.

This clone was seen once. The chain combines TRBV5-1 with TRBJ1-4; D perhaps matches TRBD1 (5 bases). The CDR3 sequence is 14 residues long. Trimming removed 6 bases at V and 1 base at J, with 10 bases between. CDR1 and CDR2 (germline): SGHRS, YFSETQ. The CDR3 DNA follows: TGCGCCAGCACCCCAGGGTTAACTAATGAAAAACTGTTTTTT. Its translation: CASTPGLTNEKLFF.

This clone was seen just once. The gene calls are TRBV27 and TRBJ2-1; TRBD2 matches at 13 bases. V lost 5 bases, J lost 8 bases, and 6 bases stayed unmatched. CDR3 length: 15 amino acids. Germline lookup yields CDR1 MNHEY and CDR2 SMNVEV (reference sequence). The chain's CDR3 is CASSPGTSGAYEQFF. For the CDR3, the DNA is TGTGCCAGCAGTCCCGGGACTAGCGGGGCCTATGAGCAGTTCTTC.

V is TRBV19 and J is TRBJ1-5, with D tentatively TRBD1 (5 bases). The germline V and J ends were trimmed by 5 bases and 7 bases, with 15 bases remaining between them. The CDR3 is 14 amino acids. Germline loops: CDR1 LNHDA, CDR2 SQIVND (reference sequence). CDR3 DNA sequence: TGTGCCAGTAGTCCTCTCGGGGGAGACCAGCCCCAGCATTTT. Its protein is CASSPLGGDQPQHF.

The rearrangement uses TRBV29-1 and TRBJ2-7; D is undetermined. The V end was cut by 3 bases, the J end by 2 bases, with 8 bases between. The CDR3 length is 12 residues. Germline CDR1 and CDR2: SQVTM and ANQGSEA. CDR3 residues: CSVDSETYEQYF. The CDR3 nucleotides are TGCAGCGTTGATTCAGAAACCTACGAGCAGTACTTC.

The chain is built from TRBV7-2 and TRBJ1-1; D is perhaps TRBD1 (5 bases). The ends were cut back, 5 bases at V and 6 bases at J, with 19 bases in the middle. The V gene's germline CDR1 is SGHTA and CDR2 FQGNSA. The CDR3 has 15 residues. CDR3 DNA: TGTGCCAGCAGCATCAACGGGGGGTTGTGGGCTGAAGCTTTCTTT. Translation: CASSINGGLWAEAFF.

The rearrangement uses TRBV29-1 and TRBJ2-5; D is unresolved. This CDR3 is 13 amino acids long. V was shortened by 2 bases and J by 5 bases, with 12 bases between the two germline ends. Germline values: CDR1 SQVTM, CDR2 ANQGSEA. The CDR3 sequence is CSVELTGDETQYF. The CDR3 bases are TGCAGCGTTGAACTGACCGGAGACGAGACCCAGTACTTC.

This sequence joins TRBV19 and TRBJ1-1, with TRBD1 matching over 8 bases. Unmatched junction bases numbered 9, after V lost 2 bases and J lost 1 base. CDR1 LNHDA and CDR2 SQIVND come from the germline V gene (reference sequence). This CDR3 spans 17 amino acids. This CDR3 reads CASSIPTGVKGNTEAFF. The CDR3 DNA sequence: TGTGCCAGTAGTATACCGACAGGGGTGAAAGGGAACACTGAAGCTTTCTTT.

The J gene is TRBJ1-2, the V gene TRBV10-3, with unresolved D. The CDR3 runs to 15 residues. Between the trimmed V and J ends, which lost 4 bases and 7 bases, there was a span of 19 bases. The germline V gene has CDR1 ENHRY and CDR2 SYGVKD. The CDR3 region has the DNA TGTGCCATCAGTGGGCAGGATGCGCGGTTGGGTGGCTACACCTTC. Its translation is CAISGQDARLGGYTF.

J is TRBJ1-5 and V is TRBV28; D remains ambiguous. Germline values: CDR1 MDHEN, CDR2 SYDVKM. This CDR3 has 16 residues. The V and J ends lost 3 bases and 0 bases respectively, with 12 bases between them. CDR3 sequence reads: CASSFGQGYSNQPQHF. The DNA of the CDR3 is TGTGCCAGCAGTTTTGGTCAAGGTTATAGCAATCAGCCCCAGCATTTT.

V gene TRBV6-5 combines with J gene TRBJ1-4, with D maybe TRBD1 (6 bases). The CDR3 contains 15 residues. V gave up 7 bases and J gave up 0 bases, with 12 bases separating them. Germline CDR1 and CDR2: MNHEY and SVGAGI. The CDR3 sequence: CASIRGGATNEKLFF. In nucleotides, the CDR3 is TGTGCCAGCATCAGGGGAGGGGCAACTAATGAAAAACTGTTTTTT.

The chain uses TRBV7-9 and TRBJ1-1, with D unclear. The V gene's germline CDR1 is SEHNR and CDR2 FQNEAQ (reference sequence). Trimming removed 5 bases at V and 3 bases at J, with 13 bases between. CDR3 length: 14 residues. The chain's CDR3 is CASSRGPADTEAFF. The CDR3 region has the DNA TGTGCCAGCAGCCGAGGGCCGGCGGACACTGAAGCTTTCTTT. The complete variable domain, with remaining parts taken from reference TRBV7-9 and TRBJ1-1, reads DTGVSQNPRHKITKRGQNVTFRCDPISEHNRLYWYRQTLGQGPEFLTYFQNEAQLEKSRLLSDRFSAERPKGSFSTLEIQRTEQGDSAMYLCASSRGPADTEAFFGQGTRLTVV.

The genes are TRBV7-9 and TRBJ1-1; D is unclear. V gave up 0 bases and J gave up 7 bases, with 12 bases separating them. Looked up from germline, CDR1 is SEHNR and CDR2 is FQNEAQ (reference sequence). This CDR3 is built from 14 residues. The CDR3: CASSLAGAWGEAFF. CDR3 in DNA: TGTGCCAGCAGCTTAGCGGGCGCGTGGGGTGAAGCTTTCTTT.

V usage is TRBV11-2 and J usage is TRBJ1-3, with TRBD1 matching 9 bases. J gave up 7 bases and V 0 bases, and 7 bases lay outside the gene matches. This CDR3 comprises 16 residues. Germline CDR1 is SGHAT and CDR2 is FQNNGV. CDR3 region: CASSLDWGQGWNTIYF. Written as DNA, the CDR3 is TGTGCCAGCAGCTTAGATTGGGGACAGGGATGGAACACCATATATTTT.

V is TRBV6-2 or TRBV6-3 and J is TRBJ2-7; 11 nucleotides agree with TRBD1. This CDR3 is 15 amino acids long. Germline-derived CDR1 and CDR2 are MNHEY and SVGEGT. The trim removed 4 bases at V and 2 bases at J, leaving 4 bases unmatched. The CDR3 protein is CASSFPGQGAYEQYF. The CDR3 bases are TGTGCCAGCAGTTTCCCGGGACAGGGGGCCTACGAGCAGTACTTC.

This clone was recorded a few times. The rearrangement joins TRBV6-5 to TRBJ1-2; D not resolved. CDR1 is MNHEY and CDR2 is SVGAGI in the germline V gene. The CDR3 runs to 14 residues. The V end was cut by 6 bases, the J end by 5 bases, with 16 bases between. CDR3 bases: TGTGCCAGCAGCCCCAGCCAAACTACTTATGGCTACACCTTC. Translation gives CASSPSQTTYGYTF.

CDR3 nucleotides: TGTGCCAGCAGTTCCCTCAAGCTAGCCAAAAACATTCAGTACTTC. As protein: CASSSLKLAKNIQYF. The chain links TRBV28 to TRBJ2-4; no definite D call. This CDR3 has 15 residues. Per the germline V gene, CDR1 is MDHEN and CDR2 is SYDVKM. V dropped 4 bases and J dropped 0 bases, with 10 bases sitting between them.

The chain links TRBV10-3 to TRBJ1-4; no clear D gene. From germline, CDR1 is ENHRY and CDR2 SYGVKD. There are 15 residues in the CDR3. V lost 4 bases and J lost 6, with 15 bases in between. CDR3 sequence reads: CAISVGVTKDEKLFF. The CDR3 DNA reads TGTGCCATCAGTGTCGGGGTGACTAAGGATGAAAAACTGTTTTTT.

V gene TRBV2 combines with J gene TRBJ2-6; D is undetermined. The CDR3 runs 13 residues. Trimming took 10 bases from V and 2 from J, leaving 9 bases between them. Per the germline V gene, CDR1 is SNHLY and CDR2 is FYNNEI. CDR3 coding DNA: TGTGCCAAGAAGACCCCTGGGGCCAACGTCCTGACTTTC. Translated: CAKKTPGANVLTF.

This chain links TRBV19 with TRBJ1-5; perhaps TRBD1 as D (5 bases). The CDR3 totals 14 residues. In germline, CDR1 is LNHDA, CDR2 SQIVND (reference sequence). The V end was cut by 5 bases, the J end by 9 bases, with 17 bases between. This CDR3 reads CASSASGTAGPQHF. CDR3 coding DNA: TGTGCCAGTAGTGCCAGCGGGACGGCCGGGCCCCAGCATTTT.

The chain combines TRBV27 with TRBJ2-5, with 7 positions matching TRBD1. Germline lookup yields CDR1 MNHEY and CDR2 SMNVEV (reference sequence). The CDR3 is made up of 15 amino acids. Trimming at V came to 6 bases and at J to 2 bases, leaving 9 bases not matched to a gene. CDR3 sequence (DNA): TGTGCCAGCAGCCGTATACAGGGGTCTCAAGAGACCCAGTACTTC. As protein: CASSRIQGSQETQYF.

This chain uses TRBV4-3 with TRBJ1-2; D remains unclear. CDR3 length: 16 amino acids. CDR1 is LGHNA and CDR2 is YSLEER in the germline V gene. Trimming took 0 bases from V and 5 from J, leaving 16 bases between them. As DNA, the CDR3 is TGCGCCAGCAGCCAAGATTCGGGCCGTCTGCCTTATGGCTACACCTTC. Translated: CASSQDSGRLPYGYTF.

This chain links TRBV7-2 with TRBJ1-2, with 7 bases aligning to TRBD1. The CDR3 extends over 14 amino acids. The trim removed 6 bases at V and 3 bases at J, leaving 7 bases unmatched. Germline V CDR1 and CDR2: SGHTA, FQGNSA. The CDR3 spells CASRLTGLDYGYTF. The CDR3 nucleotides are TGTGCCAGCAGATTGACAGGGCTTGACTATGGCTACACCTTC.

This chain links TRBV3-1 (or the pseudogene TRBV3-2) with TRBJ2-5, with 14 bases lining up with TRBD2. Trimming at V came to 3 bases and at J to 9 bases, leaving 3 bases not matched to a gene. The CDR3 extends over 14 amino acids. Germline-derived CDR1 and CDR2 are LGHDT and YNNKEL (reference sequence). Here the CDR3 DNA reads TGTGCCAGCAGCCAGACTAGCGGGGGGGAGGCCCAGTACTTC. Encoded protein: CASSQTSGGEAQYF.

This sequence joins TRBV2 and TRBJ2-7; D remains unclear. Between the trimmed V and J ends, which lost 3 bases and 5 bases, there was a span of 2 bases. The CDR3 extends over 10 amino acids. Germline V lookup: CDR1 SNHLY, CDR2 FYNNEI. In nucleotides, the CDR3 is TGTGCCAGCAGTGATAACGAGCAGTACTTC. Its protein is CASSDNEQYF.

V is TRBV6-5 and J is TRBJ1-2; possible D gene TRBD1, 5 bases. Germline V CDR1 and CDR2: MNHEY, SVGAGI. Trimming stripped 8 bases from V and 8 bases from J, with 18 bases between. The CDR3 contains 13 residues. The CDR3 DNA reads TGTGCCAGCCGTTCAGGGAACATCCGGGGCTACACCTTC. The encoded protein is CASRSGNIRGYTF.